These T cell receptor beta chains were read from a single sample in a study of cytomegalovirus exposure and HLA in healthy donors. Data came from immunoSEQ multiplex PCR; TCRdb stores just in-frame clones and leaves some out. Of about 200,000 clones in the sample, 75% to 85% were seen once. The source material was PBMCs. These receptors were collected from a male donor in good health and CMV-seropositive. CDR3s include the opening cysteine and the closing phenylalanine or tryptophan. D genes are given only for firm matches. Part of the rows lack a size; the others show once, few, many or a class for expanded clones.

>TRBJ2-6|-|TRBV5-1|-
CASSPTDFWGANVLTF
TGCGCCAGCAGCCCGACAGACTTCTGGGGGGCCAACGTCCTGACTTTC
>TRBJ1-2|-|TRBV6-1|-
CASSEAGQGDGYTF
TGTGCCAGCAGTGAAGCGGGACAAGGGGATGGCTACACCTTC
>TRBJ2-7|-|TRBV6-5|TRBD1
CASIASGTGTYEQYF
TGTGCCAGCATCGCGTCCGGGACAGGGACCTACGAGCAGTACTTC
>TRBJ1-2|-|TRBV5-4|-
CASSLARESGYTF
TGTGCCAGCAGCTTGGCCAGGGAAAGTGGCTACACCTTC
>TRBJ2-1|once|TRBV2|TRBD1
CASSVGGWDEQFF
TGTGCCAGCAGTGTAGGGGGCTGGGATGAGCAGTTCTTC
>TRBJ2-3|-|TRBV4-2|TRBD2
CASSQEVGLAGVTDTQYF
TGTGCCAGCAGCCAAGAAGTAGGACTAGCGGGAGTCACAGATACGCAGTATTTT
>TRBJ2-2|-|TRBV4-2|TRBD1
CASSHGPTGGSVGELFF
TGTGCCAGCAGCCATGGACCAACAGGGGGCTCGGTCGGGGAGCTGTTTTTT
>TRBJ1-5|few|TRBV5-6|TRBD1
CASSPGQSGRPQHF
TGTGCCAGCAGCCCGGGACAGTCGGGGCGGCCCCAGCATTTT
>TRBJ1-5|-|TRBV10-3|-
CAISESGADQPQHF
TGTGCCATCAGTGAATCAGGGGCAGATCAGCCCCAGCATTTT
>TRBJ1-4|-|TRBV6-1|-
CASSEFVWRAGINEKLFF
TGTGCCAGCAGTGAATTCGTCTGGAGGGCAGGAATAAATGAAAAACTGTTTTTT
>TRBJ2-3|-|TRBV7-3|TRBD2
CASSPGGGSTDTQYF
TGTGCCAGCAGCCCAGGCGGGGGAAGCACAGATACGCAGTATTTT
>TRBJ2-5|few|TRBV5-4|-
CASSRDFQETQYF
TGTGCCAGCAGCAGGGACTTTCAAGAGACCCAGTACTTC
>TRBJ2-2|-|TRBV7-2|-
CASSLGGGNTGELFF
TGTGCCAGCAGCTTAGGGGGAGGGAACACCGGGGAGCTGTTTTTT
>TRBJ2-7|once|TRBV7-8|TRBD1
CASSLISGDRLFYEQYF
TGTGCCAGCAGCTTAATCTCAGGGGACAGACTCTTCTACGAGCAGTACTTC
>TRBJ1-5|-|TRBV29-1|-
CSVRLTGDPNQPQHF
TGCAGCGTCCGCCTCACGGGGGACCCCAATCAGCCCCAGCATTTT
>TRBJ1-4|-|TRBV7-8|TRBD1
CASNKQGATNEKLFF
TGTGCCAGCAACAAACAGGGGGCAACTAATGAAAAACTGTTTTTT
>TRBJ2-7|-|TRBV19|TRBD2
CASSMVTSGGRYEQYF
TGTGCCAGTAGTATGGTGACTAGCGGGGGGCGCTACGAGCAGTACTTC
>TRBJ1-3|-|TRBV9|-
CASTREVVGMGNTIYF
TGTGCCAGCACCCGGGAGGTCGTGGGAATGGGAAACACCATATATTTT
>TRBJ2-7|-|TRBV7-6|-
CASSLDPSGSSYEQYF
TGTGCCAGCAGCTTAGACCCCAGCGGAAGCTCCTACGAGCAGTACTTC
>TRBJ1-2|-|TRBV6-1|-
CASSEVRGGYGYTF
TGTGCCAGCAGTGAAGTTAGGGGGGGATATGGCTACACCTTC
>TRBJ2-5|-|TRBV5-1|-
CASSLAGTETQYF
TGCGCCAGCAGCTTGGCCGGTACTGAGACCCAGTACTTC
>TRBJ2-7|once|TRBV14|TRBD1
CASSQEPRGYEQYF
TGTGCCAGCAGCCAAGAACCCAGGGGGTACGAGCAGTACTTC
>TRBJ2-3|-|TRBV11-2|-
CASSLEGLNTQYF
TGTGCCAGCAGCTTAGAGGGACTTAATACGCAGTATTTT
>TRBJ1-6|-|TRBV19|-
CASSIRAGVENSPLHF
TGTGCCAGTAGTATAAGGGCAGGGGTTGAAAATTCACCCCTCCACTTT
>TRBJ2-7|-|TRBV7-8|-
CASSLMGGGEQYF
TGTGCCAGCAGCTTAATGGGGGGTGGGGAGCAGTACTTC
>TRBJ2-7|-|TRBV19|TRBD2
CASSAGLAGAYEQYF
TGTGCCAGTAGTGCGGGACTAGCGGGCGCCTACGAGCAGTACTTC
>TRBJ1-6|-|TRBV6-1|-
CASINMYNSPLHF
TGTGCCAGCATTAACATGTATAATTCACCCCTCCACTTT
>TRBJ2-3|-|TRBV5-6|TRBD2
CASSSSSRLAGRRTDTQYF
TGTGCCAGCAGCTCTAGTTCTCGACTAGCGGGGAGAAGGACAGATACGCAGTATTTT
>TRBJ1-2|few|TRBV6-1|TRBD1
CASSDGQGGGYTF
TGTGCCAGCAGTGATGGACAGGGGGGAGGCTACACCTTC
>TRBJ1-2|-|TRBV19|TRBD1
CASSWDRDNYGYTF
TGTGCCAGTAGTTGGGACAGGGACAACTATGGCTACACCTTC
>TRBJ2-7|many|TRBV11-2|TRBD1
CASSPPGQSYEQYF
TGTGCCAGCAGCCCGCCGGGACAGAGCTACGAGCAGTACTTC
>TRBJ2-4|-|TRBV29-1|-
CSVEGQNIQYF
TGCAGCGTTGAAGGGCAAAACATTCAGTACTTC
>TRBJ2-7|-|TRBV7-8|TRBD1
CASSTNRGPYEQYF
TGTGCCAGCAGCACGAACAGGGGACCCTACGAGCAGTACTTC
>TRBJ2-5|-|TRBV6-5|TRBD2
CASSYSDRAGQETQYF
TGTGCCAGCAGTTACTCGGATCGAGCGGGGCAAGAGACCCAGTACTTC
>TRBJ1-2|few|TRBV7-2|-
CASSLSGYGYTF
TGTGCCAGCAGCTTATCCGGGTATGGCTACACCTTC
>TRBJ2-2|-|TRBV2|-
CASSVQGRIGELFF
TGTGCCAGCAGTGTACAGGGACGGATCGGGGAGCTGTTTTTT
>TRBJ2-7|-|TRBV19|TRBD1
CASRGFGTGENEQYF
TGTGCCAGTAGGGGCTTTGGGACAGGGGAAAACGAGCAGTACTTC
>TRBJ2-7|-|TRBV11-3|TRBD2
CASSEPGLGHEQYF
TGTGCCAGCAGCGAACCGGGACTAGGCCACGAGCAGTACTTC
>TRBJ1-1|-|TRBV19|TRBD1
CASRDRWNTEAFF
TGTGCCAGTAGGGACAGGTGGAACACTGAAGCTTTCTTT
>TRBJ1-4|-|TRBV5-6|-
CASSKIQGIGANEKLFF
TGTGCCAGCAGCAAAATTCAGGGGATCGGGGCTAATGAAAAACTGTTTTTT
>TRBJ1-4|once|TRBV5-1|TRBD1
CASSPGTGDEKLFF
TGCGCCAGCAGCCCAGGGACAGGGGATGAAAAACTGTTTTTT
>TRBJ2-3|-|TRBV9|-
CASSVAITDTQYF
TGTGCCAGCAGCGTAGCTATCACAGATACGCAGTATTTT
>TRBJ1-5|-|TRBV7-9|-
CASSLEGRGLGQPQHF
TGTGCCAGCAGCTTAGAGGGTCGGGGGTTGGGTCAGCCCCAGCATTTT
>TRBJ1-2|-|TRBV29-1|-
CSVGTTGFGYTF
TGCAGCGTTGGGACAACTGGGTTTGGCTACACCTTC
>TRBJ1-6|few|TRBV5-1|TRBD1
CASSLSTGTGTSPLHF
TGCGCCAGCAGCTTGTCAACCGGGACAGGGACTTCACCCCTCCACTTT
>TRBJ2-5|once|TRBV18|-
CASSFTTPGGDFGEQYF
TGTGCCAGCTCATTCACTACCCCTGGAGGGGATTTTGGGGAGCAGTACTTC
>TRBJ2-1|-|TRBV19|TRBD1
CASSIVGRTQGYNEQFF
TGTGCCAGTAGTATAGTAGGGCGGACACAGGGGTACAATGAGCAGTTCTTC
>TRBJ2-1|-|TRBV9|TRBD2
CASSVEGGSSYNEQFF
TGTGCCAGCAGCGTAGAGGGCGGGAGCTCCTACAATGAGCAGTTCTTC